The clone carrying this TCR beta chain has just a few counts. Its antigen is as yet unknown. There are 16 residues in the CDR3. The V gene end was trimmed by 7 bases and the J gene end by 9 bases; junction bases not matched to a gene: 18. Using unique molecular identifiers, the investigators prepared the TCRbeta library. TCRdb re-called the PCR reads through MiXCR, storing one row per CDR3 protein. The sample yields a few hundred thousand distinct CDR3 sequences, more than 20% seen once. These data originate in a study of T-cell reconstitution after alpha-beta-depleted transplantation in children. Study-wide results and caveats: Reports say that about two months after transplant, the alpha-beta T cells came out of several hundred graft clones that had expanded. Fresh T-cell production supplied most of the T-cell counts and diversity seen one year after transplant. Surviving thymic progenitors and recipient T cells were the source of high TCRbeta diversity at day 60 in some patients.

This TCR came from a boy in the first two years of life with Wiskott-Aldrich syndrome, due to receive a stem cell transplant. The V and J genes are TRBV12-3 or TRBV12-4 and TRBJ2-1; 7 bases map to TRBD2. Source: PBMCs, taken before TCRalphabeta/CD19-depleted stem cell transplant. The CDR3 nucleotides read TGTGCCAGCACTTCTTTTGGAGCGCCCTGGGAGGGTGAGCAGTTCTTC. Translating gives CASTSFGAPWEGEQFF.